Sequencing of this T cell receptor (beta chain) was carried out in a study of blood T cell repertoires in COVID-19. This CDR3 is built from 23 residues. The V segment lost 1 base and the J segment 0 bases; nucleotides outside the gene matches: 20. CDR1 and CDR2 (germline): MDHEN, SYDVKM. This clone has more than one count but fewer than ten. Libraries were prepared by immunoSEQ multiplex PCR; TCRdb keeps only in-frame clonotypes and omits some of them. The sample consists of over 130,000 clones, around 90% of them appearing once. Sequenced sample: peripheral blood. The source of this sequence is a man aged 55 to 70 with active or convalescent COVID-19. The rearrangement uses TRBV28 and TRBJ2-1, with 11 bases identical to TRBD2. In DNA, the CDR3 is TGTGCCAGCAGTTTATCTGGGATTTTGACTAGCGGGACCATTGTCAGCTCCTACAATGAGCAGTTCTTC. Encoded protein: CASSLSGILTSGTIVSSYNEQFF.